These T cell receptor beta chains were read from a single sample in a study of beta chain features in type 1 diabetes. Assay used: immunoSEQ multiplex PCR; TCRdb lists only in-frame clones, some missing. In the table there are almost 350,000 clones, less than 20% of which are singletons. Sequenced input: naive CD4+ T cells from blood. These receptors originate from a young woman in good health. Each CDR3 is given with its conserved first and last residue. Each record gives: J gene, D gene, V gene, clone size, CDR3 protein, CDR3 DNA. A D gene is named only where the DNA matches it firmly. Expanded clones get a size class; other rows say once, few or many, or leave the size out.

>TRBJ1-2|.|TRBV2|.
CASSELARGYTF
TGTGCCAGCAGTGAACTGGCTAGAGGCTACACCTTC
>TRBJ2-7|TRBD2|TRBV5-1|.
CASSLGTSGSYEQYF
TGCGCCAGCAGCCTTGGGACTAGCGGGTCCTACGAGCAGTACTTC
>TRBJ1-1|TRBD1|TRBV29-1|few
CSVWDRNTEAFF
TGCAGCGTTTGGGACAGGAACACTGAAGCTTTCTTT
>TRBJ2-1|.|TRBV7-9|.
CASSPSGGEQFF
TGTGCCAGCAGCCCATCCGGGGGTGAGCAGTTCTTC
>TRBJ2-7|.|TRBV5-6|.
CASSLEPGAGSYEQYF
TGTGCCAGCAGCTTGGAACCGGGCGCGGGTTCCTACGAGCAGTACTTC
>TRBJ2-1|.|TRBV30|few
CAWSGGLPYNEQFF
TGTGCCTGGAGCGGAGGCCTCCCCTACAATGAGCAGTTCTTC
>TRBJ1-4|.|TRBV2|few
CASSQRGGREKLFF
TGTGCCAGCAGCCAACGTGGAGGTCGTGAAAAACTGTTTTTT
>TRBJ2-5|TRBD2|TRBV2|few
CASRGLLAGEETQYF
TGTGCCAGCAGAGGTCTACTAGCGGGCGAAGAGACCCAGTACTTC
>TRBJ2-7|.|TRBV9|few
CASSVEGVGAGHEQYF
TGTGCCAGCAGCGTAGAAGGGGTAGGAGCGGGCCACGAGCAGTACTTC
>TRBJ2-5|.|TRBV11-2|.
CASSLAGVETQYF
TGTGCCAGCAGCTTAGCAGGGGTCGAGACCCAGTACTTC
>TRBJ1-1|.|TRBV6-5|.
CASSPGTLGEAFF
TGTGCCAGCAGTCCTGGGACACTTGGTGAAGCTTTCTTT
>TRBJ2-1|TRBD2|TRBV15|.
CATSRGGLGGNNEQFF
TGTGCCACCAGCAGAGGAGGACTAGGCGGTAACAATGAGCAGTTCTTC
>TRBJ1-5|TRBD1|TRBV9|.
CASSTTGLGQPQHF
TGTGCCAGCAGCACGACAGGGTTAGGTCAGCCCCAGCATTTT
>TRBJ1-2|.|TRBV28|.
CASSLPTITNYGYTF
TGTGCCAGCAGTCTACCGACTATTACTAACTATGGCTACACCTTC
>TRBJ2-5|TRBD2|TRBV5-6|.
CASSSEGLAGTQTQYF
TGTGCCAGCAGCTCCGAGGGACTAGCGGGGACCCAGACCCAGTACTTC
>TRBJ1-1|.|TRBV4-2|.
CASSQGLLRNTEAFF
TGTGCCAGCAGCCAAGGACTTTTAAGAAACACTGAAGCTTTCTTT
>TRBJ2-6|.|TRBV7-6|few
CASSLVPAGPYSGANVLTF
TGTGCCAGCAGCTTAGTCCCGGCAGGGCCGTACTCTGGGGCCAACGTCCTGACTTTC
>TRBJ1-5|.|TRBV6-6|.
CASRGDKSNQPQHF
TGTGCCAGCAGGGGGGACAAAAGCAATCAGCCCCAGCATTTT
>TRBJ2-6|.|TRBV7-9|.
CASSSVVVRGANVLTF
TGTGCCAGCAGCTCCGTGGTTGTGCGAGGGGCCAACGTCCTGACTTTC
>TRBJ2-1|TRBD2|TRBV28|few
CASTPGGRGRNEQFF
TGTGCCAGCACCCCTGGCGGGAGGGGTAGGAATGAGCAGTTCTTC
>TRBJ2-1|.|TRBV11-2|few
CASSSGRSYNEQFF
TGTGCCAGCAGCAGCGGACGGTCCTACAATGAGCAGTTCTTC
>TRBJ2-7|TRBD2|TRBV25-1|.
CASSEWGGVYEQYF
TGTGCCAGCAGTGAGTGGGGGGGAGTCTACGAGCAGTACTTC
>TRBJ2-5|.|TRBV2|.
CASEGPQQETQYF
TGTGCCAGCGAGGGCCCCCAACAAGAGACCCAGTACTTC
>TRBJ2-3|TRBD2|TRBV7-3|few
CASSGTSGADTQYF
TGTGCCAGCAGCGGGACTAGCGGGGCGGATACGCAGTATTTT
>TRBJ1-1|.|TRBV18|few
CASSPRQGYNTEAFF
TGTGCCAGCTCACCGCGCCAGGGTTACAACACTGAAGCTTTCTTT
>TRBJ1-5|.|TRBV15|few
CATSMSFDQPQHF
TGTGCCACCAGCATGTCATTTGATCAGCCCCAGCATTTT
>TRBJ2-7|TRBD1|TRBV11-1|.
CASSPGTGREQYF
TGTGCCAGCAGCCCCGGGACAGGGCGGGAGCAGTACTTC
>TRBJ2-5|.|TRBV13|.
CARTISERQETQYF
TGTGCCAGAACCATATCGGAGCGGCAAGAGACCCAGTACTTC
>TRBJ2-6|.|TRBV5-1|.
CASTKTSASGANVLTF
TGCGCCAGCACCAAGACTAGTGCCTCTGGGGCCAACGTCCTGACTTTC
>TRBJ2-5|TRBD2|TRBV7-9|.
CASSGRFLAERQETQYF
TGTGCCAGCAGCGGGAGGTTCCTAGCGGAGCGCCAAGAGACCCAGTACTTC
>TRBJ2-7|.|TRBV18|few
CASSQIRGSYEQYF
TGTGCCAGCTCCCAAATCCGGGGTAGCTACGAGCAGTACTTC
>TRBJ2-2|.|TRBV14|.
CASSQVYKNTGELFF
TGTGCCAGCAGCCAGGTATACAAGAACACCGGGGAGCTGTTTTTT
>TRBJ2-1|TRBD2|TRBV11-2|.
CASSPWTSGKYNEQFF
TGTGCCAGCAGCCCCTGGACTAGCGGGAAGTACAATGAGCAGTTCTTC
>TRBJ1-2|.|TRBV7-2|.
CASSLASDYGYTF
TGTGCCAGCAGCTTAGCGTCCGACTATGGCTACACCTTC
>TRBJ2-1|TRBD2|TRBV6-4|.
CASSKRGGRSYNEQFF
TGTGCCAGCAGCAAACGGGGGGGCCGTTCCTACAATGAGCAGTTCTTC
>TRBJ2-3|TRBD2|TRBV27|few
CASSSPNLLASTQYF
TGTGCCAGCAGTTCCCCGAACCTACTAGCGAGTACTCAGTATTTT
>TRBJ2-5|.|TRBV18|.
CASSPPGQETQYF
TGTGCCAGCTCACCCCCGGGGCAAGAGACCCAGTACTTC
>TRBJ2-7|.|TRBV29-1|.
CSASTGDSTYEQYF
TGCAGCGCCTCAACCGGGGATTCGACCTACGAGCAGTACTTC
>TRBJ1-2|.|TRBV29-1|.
CSVEGDYTF
TGCAGCGTTGAGGGAGACTACACCTTC
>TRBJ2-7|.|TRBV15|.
CATSRAGSSYEQYF
TGTGCCACCAGCAGGGCGGGAAGCTCCTACGAGCAGTACTTC
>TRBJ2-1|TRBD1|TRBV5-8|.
CASSLGRGLDNEQFF
TGTGCCAGCAGCTTGGGCAGGGGGCTAGACAATGAGCAGTTCTTC
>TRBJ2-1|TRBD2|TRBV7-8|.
CASSPAGGHYNEQFF
TGTGCCAGCAGCCCAGCGGGAGGCCACTACAATGAGCAGTTCTTC
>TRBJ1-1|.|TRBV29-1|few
CSVGHWNTEAFF
TGCAGCGTGGGACATTGGAACACTGAAGCTTTCTTT
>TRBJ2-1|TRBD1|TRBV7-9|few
CASSAPGTANNEQFF
TGTGCCAGCAGCGCCCCCGGGACAGCTAACAATGAGCAGTTCTTC
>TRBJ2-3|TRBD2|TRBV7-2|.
CASRRTSGGADTQYF
TGTGCCAGCAGGCGGACTAGCGGGGGAGCAGATACGCAGTATTTT
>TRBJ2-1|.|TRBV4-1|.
CASSQETGDYNEQFF
TGCGCCAGCAGCCAAGAAACCGGGGACTACAATGAGCAGTTCTTC
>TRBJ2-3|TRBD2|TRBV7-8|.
CASSRLAGSADTQYF
TGTGCCAGCAGCCGACTAGCGGGGAGTGCAGATACGCAGTATTTT
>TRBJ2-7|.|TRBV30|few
CAWSEGQAPDEQYF
TGTGCCTGGAGTGAGGGGCAGGCCCCGGACGAGCAGTACTTC
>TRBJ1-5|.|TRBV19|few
CASTSSGVQPQHF
TGTGCCAGTACCTCAAGCGGGGTTCAGCCCCAGCATTTT
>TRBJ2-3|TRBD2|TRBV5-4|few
CASSFLTSASGTQYF
TGTGCCAGCAGCTTCCTGACTAGCGCCAGTGGTACGCAGTATTTT